This is a list of T cell receptor beta chains from one sample in a study of OX40 agonist ivuxolimab in advanced cancers. Method: immunoSEQ multiplex PCR; TCRdb's copy keeps in-frame clones and lacks some. The sample gives about 48,000 clones, about 90% of which show up once; roughly 6.3% is in the top ten. The input for sequencing was CD4+ or CD8+ T cells sorted from blood, taken in a trial of the OX40 agonist ivuxolimab. The receptors shown here come from an adult with an advanced solid tumor such as melanoma, head and neck, liver or kidney cancer. The CDR3 runs from the conserved cysteine through the conserved F or W. Fields, in order: D gene, J gene, clone size, V gene, CDR3 DNA, CDR3 protein. A D gene is named only where the DNA matches it firmly. For some rows the clone size is stated as once, few or many, or as a class when expanded; others skip it.

D gene: TRBD2
J gene: TRBJ2-3
clone size: NA
V gene: TRBV5-1
CDR3 DNA: TGCGCCAGCAGCCCCTGGATGGCTAGCGGGAGCAAATATAGCACAGATACGCAGTATTTT
CDR3 protein: CASSPWMASGSKYSTDTQYF

D gene: NA
J gene: TRBJ1-1
clone size: NA
V gene: TRBV4-1
CDR3 DNA: TGCGCCAGCAGCCAAGTGGATATGGGAATCCTTAGGACTGAAGCTTTCTTT
CDR3 protein: CASSQVDMGILRTEAFF

D gene: TRBD1
J gene: TRBJ2-2
clone size: once
V gene: TRBV13
CDR3 DNA: TGTGCCAGCAGCTTATCGACAGGGGGCCGCACCGGGGAGCTGTTTTTT
CDR3 protein: CASSLSTGGRTGELFF

D gene: NA
J gene: TRBJ2-3
clone size: NA
V gene: TRBV7-6
CDR3 DNA: TGTGCCAGCAGCTTAGCCACAGATACGCAGTATTTT
CDR3 protein: CASSLATDTQYF

D gene: NA
J gene: TRBJ1-1
clone size: NA
V gene: TRBV6-1
CDR3 DNA: TGTGCCAGCAGTGATCACAGGGTGAACACTGAAGCTTTCTTT
CDR3 protein: CASSDHRVNTEAFF

D gene: TRBD2
J gene: TRBJ2-1
clone size: NA
V gene: TRBV28
CDR3 DNA: TGTGCCAGCAGTTTGGGGACTAGCGGGGGGGGCCACGCAGAATTTTACAATGAGCAGTTCTTC
CDR3 protein: CASSLGTSGGGHAEFYNEQFF

D gene: TRBD1
J gene: TRBJ1-2
clone size: NA
V gene: TRBV7-6
CDR3 DNA: TGTGCCAGCAGCTTAGTAGTAGGGGGCGCTTGCCTTAACTATGGCTACACCTTC
CDR3 protein: CASSLVVGGACLNYGYTF

D gene: TRBD1
J gene: TRBJ1-2
clone size: NA
V gene: TRBV5-1
CDR3 DNA: TGCGCCAGCAGCTGGGGACAGGGGGCGGCTAACTATGGCTACACCTTC
CDR3 protein: CASSWGQGAANYGYTF

D gene: TRBD1
J gene: TRBJ1-2
clone size: NA
V gene: TRBV2
CDR3 DNA: TGTGCCAGCCCCCTTCTCCGGGACAGGAACTATGGCTACACCTTC
CDR3 protein: CASPLLRDRNYGYTF

D gene: TRBD1
J gene: TRBJ1-1
clone size: NA
V gene: TRBV27
CDR3 DNA: TGTGCCAGCAGTTATCGGACAGGGGAGAGCACTGAAGCTTTCTTT
CDR3 protein: CASSYRTGESTEAFF

D gene: TRBD1
J gene: TRBJ2-3
clone size: NA
V gene: TRBV15
CDR3 DNA: TGTGCCACCAGCAGAGAGACAGGGGACCGCACAGATACGCAGTATTTT
CDR3 protein: CATSRETGDRTDTQYF

D gene: TRBD2
J gene: TRBJ2-3
clone size: NA
V gene: TRBV28
CDR3 DNA: TGTGCCATCAGAGCGGGGGAGACAGATACGCAGTATTTT
CDR3 protein: CAIRAGETDTQYF

D gene: TRBD1
J gene: TRBJ1-6
clone size: NA
V gene: TRBV6-1
CDR3 DNA: TGTGCCAGCAGTGGCCGTTCGACAGGGGCCACAGGTTCACCCCTCCACTTT
CDR3 protein: CASSGRSTGATGSPLHF

D gene: NA
J gene: TRBJ2-2
clone size: NA
V gene: TRBV7-2
CDR3 DNA: TGTGCCAGCAGCTTAGTGGCAGGGGAGGGCGAGAGGGAGCTGTTTTTT
CDR3 protein: CASSLVAGEGERELFF

D gene: NA
J gene: TRBJ1-1
clone size: once
V gene: TRBV5-1
CDR3 DNA: TGCGCCAGCAGCTTGGAGGATAGTACCTTAACATGGAGGAGCACTGAAGCTTTCTTT
CDR3 protein: CASSLEDSTLTWRSTEAFF

D gene: TRBD1
J gene: TRBJ1-5
clone size: once
V gene: TRBV13
CDR3 DNA: TGTGCCAGCAGCTTAGGGACAGGGGTTCAGCCCCAGCATTTT
CDR3 protein: CASSLGTGVQPQHF

D gene: TRBD1
J gene: TRBJ2-2
clone size: NA
V gene: TRBV27
CDR3 DNA: TGTGCCAGCAGTTTCATAGGGACAGGGAACACCGGGGAGCTGTTTTTT
CDR3 protein: CASSFIGTGNTGELFF

D gene: TRBD1
J gene: TRBJ1-1
clone size: few
V gene: TRBV13
CDR3 DNA: TGTGCCAGCAGCTCCGGACAGGGTTCGGGAACTGAAGCTTTCTTT
CDR3 protein: CASSSGQGSGTEAFF

D gene: NA
J gene: TRBJ1-5
clone size: NA
V gene: TRBV6-6
CDR3 DNA: TGTGCCAGCAGTTACGGCGGACAGAGCAATCAGCCCCAGCATTTT
CDR3 protein: CASSYGGQSNQPQHF

D gene: NA
J gene: TRBJ1-6
clone size: NA
V gene: TRBV4-1
CDR3 DNA: TGCGCCAGCAGCCTTGGGACACCGGGTTTCGGTTCACCCCTCCACTTT
CDR3 protein: CASSLGTPGFGSPLHF

D gene: NA
J gene: TRBJ2-3
clone size: NA
V gene: TRBV19
CDR3 DNA: TGTGCCAGTAGTCCACGGGACTCAGAAACAGATACGCAGTATTTT
CDR3 protein: CASSPRDSETDTQYF

D gene: TRBD2
J gene: TRBJ2-5
clone size: few
V gene: TRBV9
CDR3 DNA: TGTGCCAGCAGCGTAGCGGCGGGGGGGGACCAAGAGACCCAGTACTTC
CDR3 protein: CASSVAAGGDQETQYF

D gene: NA
J gene: TRBJ2-7
clone size: NA
V gene: TRBV25-1
CDR3 DNA: TGTGCCAGCAGTGAATACCCAGGGGAGCCCGAGCAGTACTTC
CDR3 protein: CASSEYPGEPEQYF

D gene: NA
J gene: TRBJ1-2
clone size: NA
V gene: TRBV6-1
CDR3 DNA: TGTGCCAGCAGTGAAGGAACTGGGAATGGCTACACCTTC
CDR3 protein: CASSEGTGNGYTF

D gene: NA
J gene: TRBJ1-1
clone size: NA
V gene: TRBV6-4
CDR3 DNA: TGTGCCAGCAGTGACAGGGTGGGGACTGAAGCTTTCTTT
CDR3 protein: CASSDRVGTEAFF

D gene: TRBD1
J gene: TRBJ2-5
clone size: NA
V gene: TRBV11-2
CDR3 DNA: TGTGCCAGCAGCTTAGGTGGACAGGGGGCTGGGGAGACCCAGTACTTC
CDR3 protein: CASSLGGQGAGETQYF

D gene: TRBD2
J gene: TRBJ2-5
clone size: NA
V gene: TRBV6-5
CDR3 DNA: TGTGCCAGCAGGTCGGGGGGGCGAGAGACCCAGTACTTC
CDR3 protein: CASRSGGRETQYF

D gene: NA
J gene: TRBJ1-1
clone size: NA
V gene: TRBV5-1
CDR3 DNA: TGCGCCAGCAGCTTCGAGGGAAACACTGAAGCTTTCTTT
CDR3 protein: CASSFEGNTEAFF

D gene: NA
J gene: TRBJ1-2
clone size: NA
V gene: TRBV4-1
CDR3 DNA: TGCGCCAGCACCCAAACCGTTGGAGGGGGCTACACCTTC
CDR3 protein: CASTQTVGGGYTF

D gene: TRBD2
J gene: TRBJ2-3
clone size: NA
V gene: TRBV4-1
CDR3 DNA: TGCGCCAGCAGCCCCCGGGGAGGGAGCACAGATACGCAGTATTTT
CDR3 protein: CASSPRGGSTDTQYF

D gene: NA
J gene: TRBJ1-1
clone size: NA
V gene: TRBV9
CDR3 DNA: TGTGCCAGCAGCGGGGGGAAATTAGACACTGAAGCTTTCTTT
CDR3 protein: CASSGGKLDTEAFF

D gene: NA
J gene: TRBJ2-5
clone size: few
V gene: TRBV5-5
CDR3 DNA: TGTGCCAGCAGCTTGGCACCGGTGGGCCACCTAATCGGAGAGACCCAGTACTTC
CDR3 protein: CASSLAPVGHLIGETQYF

D gene: NA
J gene: TRBJ2-3
clone size: NA
V gene: TRBV14
CDR3 DNA: TGTGCCAGCAGCCAAGTAATGGGCACAGATACGCAGTATTTT
CDR3 protein: CASSQVMGTDTQYF

D gene: NA
J gene: TRBJ2-3
clone size: NA
V gene: TRBV19
CDR3 DNA: TGTGCCAGTAGTATGAGGCAGGGCCCAGATACGCAGTATTTT
CDR3 protein: CASSMRQGPDTQYF

D gene: TRBD2
J gene: TRBJ2-3
clone size: NA
V gene: TRBV6-4
CDR3 DNA: TGTGCCAGCAGTGACTCGATTAGCGGGGGAGCAGATACGCAGTATTTT
CDR3 protein: CASSDSISGGADTQYF

D gene: NA
J gene: TRBJ2-3
clone size: NA
V gene: TRBV25-1
CDR3 DNA: TGTGCCAGCAGGCCCGACAGCACAGATACGCAGTATTTT
CDR3 protein: CASRPDSTDTQYF

D gene: NA
J gene: TRBJ1-5
clone size: NA
V gene: TRBV4-1
CDR3 DNA: TGCGCCGGCTTCAGGGACCATCAGCCCCAGCATTTT
CDR3 protein: CAGFRDHQPQHF

D gene: NA
J gene: TRBJ1-5
clone size: medium-sized
V gene: TRBV25-1
CDR3 DNA: TGTGCCAGCAGAGCAGGGTCGTTGCAGCCCCAGCATTTT
CDR3 protein: CASRAGSLQPQHF

D gene: NA
J gene: TRBJ1-5
clone size: NA
V gene: TRBV19
CDR3 DNA: TGTGCCAGTACCCCGGACCGCATCTATAGCAATCAGCCCCAGCATTTT
CDR3 protein: CASTPDRIYSNQPQHF

D gene: TRBD1
J gene: TRBJ1-4
clone size: once
V gene: TRBV7-9
CDR3 DNA: TGTGCCAGCAGCTTAGAAGCCGGGACAGGTGATGAAAAACTGTTTTTT
CDR3 protein: CASSLEAGTGDEKLFF

D gene: NA
J gene: TRBJ1-2
clone size: few
V gene: TRBV4-1
CDR3 DNA: TGCGCCAGCAGCCAAGAAGGGGGATCTAGCTATGGCTACACCTTC
CDR3 protein: CASSQEGGSSYGYTF

D gene: TRBD1
J gene: TRBJ1-5
clone size: NA
V gene: TRBV28
CDR3 DNA: TGTGCCACCAACAGGGGGCTGGTTCAGCCCCAGCATTTT
CDR3 protein: CATNRGLVQPQHF

D gene: TRBD2
J gene: TRBJ2-5
clone size: NA
V gene: TRBV25-1
CDR3 DNA: TGTGCCAGCACCCCTCCGGGACTAGCGGGAGAGACCCAGTACTTC
CDR3 protein: CASTPPGLAGETQYF

D gene: TRBD1
J gene: TRBJ1-1
clone size: NA
V gene: TRBV19
CDR3 DNA: TGTGCCAGTAGAGGGGGCAACACTGAAGCTTTCTTT
CDR3 protein: CASRGGNTEAFF

D gene: NA
J gene: TRBJ1-4
clone size: NA
V gene: TRBV9
CDR3 DNA: TGTGCCAGCAGCCCCGGGGAGGTGACTAATGAAAAACTGTTTTTT
CDR3 protein: CASSPGEVTNEKLFF

D gene: TRBD1
J gene: TRBJ1-6
clone size: NA
V gene: TRBV23-1
CDR3 DNA: TGCGCCAGCAGTCAATCCAAGGGGGCGCTCAATTCACCCCTCCACTTT
CDR3 protein: CASSQSKGALNSPLHF

D gene: TRBD1
J gene: TRBJ1-1
clone size: NA
V gene: TRBV30
CDR3 DNA: TGTGCCTGGGGTGACAGGGCAGCTGAAGCTTTCTTT
CDR3 protein: CAWGDRAAEAFF

D gene: NA
J gene: TRBJ1-3
clone size: once
V gene: TRBV28
CDR3 DNA: TGTGCCAGCAGTTTGTTTTCCAGCGTCTCTGGAAACACCATATATTTT
CDR3 protein: CASSLFSSVSGNTIYF

D gene: TRBD1
J gene: TRBJ1-2
clone size: NA
V gene: TRBV6-5
CDR3 DNA: TGTGCCAGCAGTTACAAGTGGACAGGGATTCTCTACACCTTC
CDR3 protein: CASSYKWTGILYTF

D gene: TRBD1
J gene: TRBJ1-2
clone size: NA
V gene: TRBV15
CDR3 DNA: TGTGCCACCAGCAGAAACCCGGGACAGCCGAACGATTACTATGGCTACACCTTC
CDR3 protein: CATSRNPGQPNDYYGYTF